This passage covers 10 T cell receptor beta chains from one sample sequenced in a study of CD8 T cells in ankylosing spondylitis. Findings and caveats of the study: It appeared that ankylosing spondylitis blood was characterized by a TCR beta motif of several highly homologous variants.

Using its own MiXCR run on the 5' RACE reads, TCRdb lists one record per CDR3 protein. The table has 350,000 to 450,000 distinct CDR3 sequences, roughly 27% seen once. Antigens of these TCRs are unknown. The sample consisted of blood, either unsorted or a sorted T cell fraction (not recorded which). The receptors here all came from a male donor with ankylosing spondylitis.

The chain employs TRBV7-2 and TRBJ2-1; 8 bases map to TRBD2. Germline CDR1 and CDR2: SGHTA and FQGNSA. V gave up 7 bases and J gave up 0 bases; unmatched junction bases: 5. CDR3 size: 15 residues. The CDR3 reads CASNGGGSSYNEQFF. CDR3 bases: TGTGCCAGCAACGGGGGGGGGAGCTCCTACAATGAGCAGTTCTTC.

This sequence joins TRBV18 and TRBJ2-1; D is perhaps TRBD2 (5 bases). V was cut by 6 bases and J by 4 bases, with 16 bases left in between. The length of the CDR3 is 15 residues. Germline V gene data show CDR1 as KGHSH and CDR2 as LQKENI. The CDR3 DNA reads TGTGCCAGCTCCCTGACGGGAAACGGTTACAATGAGCAGTTCTTC. Its translation is CASSLTGNGYNEQFF.

The V gene is TRBV10-3, the J gene TRBJ2-5; D unclear. The CDR3 has 14 residues. The germline gives CDR1 ENHRY, CDR2 SYGVKD. With 0 bases removed from V and 7 bases from J, the gap between germline ends came to 12 bases. The CDR3 spells CAISESNHEGTQYF. DNA of the CDR3: TGTGCCATCAGTGAGTCGAACCACGAAGGGACCCAGTACTTC.

CDR3 residues: CASSQDHREETQYF. Written as DNA, the CDR3 is TGTGCCAGCAGCCAAGATCACAGGGAAGAGACCCAGTACTTC. V gene TRBV4-2 combines with J gene TRBJ2-5, with D maybe TRBD1 (6 bases). Trimming cost V 0 bases and J 3 bases, with 8 bases left between them. CDR3 length: 14 residues. Germline V lookup: CDR1 LGHNA, CDR2 YNFKEQ.

The sample holds a few counts of this clonotype. V is TRBV10-3 and J is TRBJ2-5, with 9 bases that match TRBD2. Germline CDR1 ENHRY, CDR2 SYGVKD. Trimming took 10 bases from V and 5 from J; bases not matched to a gene: 8. This CDR3 spans 13 amino acids. The CDR3 loop reads CATNGGTSETQYF. Here the CDR3 DNA reads TGTGCCACGAATGGGGGGACTAGCGAGACCCAGTACTTC.

This clonotype came up a few times. The chain joins TRBV29-1 to TRBJ2-1; 12 bases are a match to TRBD2. The CDR3 has 14 amino acids. V shed 6 bases and J 6 bases; nucleotides not matched to a gene: 6. Germline V CDR1 and CDR2: SQVTM, ANQGSEA. The CDR3 loop reads CSVALAGGPNEQFF. DNA for the CDR3: TGCAGCGTGGCCCTAGCGGGAGGGCCCAATGAGCAGTTCTTC.

The V call is TRBV24-1, the J call TRBJ1-2; unclear D gene. The CDR3 consists of 14 residues. Germline V gives CDR1 KGHDR, CDR2 SFDVKD. V shed 1 base and J shed 0 bases, with 5 bases lying between them. DNA of the CDR3: TGTGCCACCAGTGATTTCCCGGCTAACTATGGCTACACCTTC. It codes for CATSDFPANYGYTF.

This clonotype has a handful of counts. The genes are TRBV5-1 and TRBJ2-1; 9 bases match TRBD1. Trimming removed 4 bases from V and 3 bases from J; junction bases left unmatched: 8. CDR3 length: 16 amino acids. Germline V gives CDR1 SGHRS, CDR2 YFSETQ. CDR3 sequence (DNA): TGCGCCAGCAGCCACCGGACAGGGGCCGTCTACAATGAGCAGTTCTTC. Protein sequence: CASSHRTGAVYNEQFF.

The chain uses TRBV5-1 and TRBJ2-2, with D perhaps TRBD1 or TRBD2 (5 bases each). The CDR3 totals 16 residues. Germline CDR1 SGHRS, CDR2 YFSETQ. V was trimmed by 4 bases and J by 0 bases, leaving 13 bases between them. The CDR3, as DNA: TGCGCCAGCAGCCTGGCCGTGGGGGCGAACACCGGGGAGCTGTTTTTT. This sequence encodes CASSLAVGANTGELFF.

The chain recombines TRBV18 with TRBJ1-1; TRBD1 agrees at 7 bases. The length of the CDR3 is 14 residues. V shed 5 bases, J shed 3 bases, and the junction held 6 bases outside the gene matches. Germline CDR1 KGHSH, CDR2 LQKENI. CDR3 coding DNA: TGTGCCAGCTCATCCAACCAGGGGGACACTGAAGCTTTCTTT. This sequence encodes CASSSNQGDTEAFF.